The 27 T cell receptor beta chains presented below share a single source sample, sequenced in a study of T-cell reconstitution after alpha-beta-depleted transplantation in children. Unique molecular identifiers were incorporated when the TCRbeta library was constructed. TCRdb reanalysed the PCR reads using MiXCR and keeps one entry per CDR3 protein. This table has 500,000 or so distinct CDR3 sequences, 30% to 35% appearing once. Material: PBMCs from the stem cell graft donor, obtained from the stem cell graft. The source of these receptors is a human donor who donated a stem cell graft to a child with aplastic anemia.

CDR3 sequence reads: CASRGETHNEQFF. DNA of the CDR3: TGTGCCAGCAGAGGGGAGACCCACAATGAGCAGTTCTTC. The chain carries TRBV5-4 and TRBJ2-1; D might be TRBD1 or TRBD2, each matching 5 bases. Deletions cut 5 bases from V and 5 bases from J, with 11 bases between. Per germline, CDR1 SGHNT and CDR2 YYREEE (reference sequence). The CDR3 consists of 13 residues.

This clonotype has a handful of counts. The V call is TRBV29-1, the J call TRBJ2-7; D is uncertain. Trimming removed 3 bases at V and 0 bases at J, with 6 bases between. The CDR3 consists of 12 residues. In germline, CDR1 is SQVTM, CDR2 ANQGSEA. The CDR3 DNA follows: TGCAGCGTTGAGGCAGACTCCTACGAGCAGTACTTC. It is translated as CSVEADSYEQYF.

The chain has TRBV5-1 and TRBJ1-2; 8 bases match TRBD1. Germline lookup yields CDR1 SGHRS and CDR2 YFSETQ. This CDR3 has 17 amino acids. V shed 4 bases and J 8 bases; nucleotides not matched to a gene: 19. The CDR3 DNA follows: TGCGCCAGCAGCGAAAGGGACAGGTCGCTCTCTTTGTTCGGCTACACCTTC. Amino acid sequence: CASSERDRSLSLFGYTF. Based on the CDR3 plus reference TRBV5-1 and TRBJ1-2, the full variable domain is KAGVTQTPRYLIKTRGQQVTLSCSPISGHRSVSWYQQTPGQGLQFLFEYFSETQRNKGNFPGRFSGRQFSNSRSEMNVSTLELGDSALYLCASSERDRSLSLFGYTFGSGTRLTVV.

This clonotype occurred once. V is TRBV14 and J is TRBJ1-4; no clear D. The germline gives CDR1 SGHDN, CDR2 FVKESK. Trimming stripped 4 bases from V and 5 bases from J, with 14 bases between. The CDR3 extends over 15 amino acids. This chain's CDR3 is CASSPRWGANEKLFF. Here the CDR3 DNA reads TGTGCCAGCAGCCCGCGTTGGGGAGCAAATGAAAAACTGTTTTTT.

In its sample, this clonotype was seen a few times. The chain has TRBV20-1 and TRBJ1-4, with TRBD1 identical over 10 bases. CDR1 is DFQATT and CDR2 is SNEGSKA in the germline V gene (reference sequence). This CDR3 region has 15 residues. V shed 0 bases and J 8 bases; nucleotides not matched to a gene: 6. The CDR3 is CSARDWRDRGEKLFF. The DNA of the CDR3 is TGCAGTGCTAGAGATTGGCGGGACAGGGGCGAAAAACTGTTTTTT.

The chain combines TRBV13 with TRBJ1-4; no clear D gene. The germline V gene has CDR1 PRHDT and CDR2 FYEKMQ (reference sequence). The CDR3 is 14 residues long. V lost 4 bases to trimming and J lost 8 bases, with 14 bases between them. The CDR3 loop is CASSSEDLGEKLFF. The CDR3 coding sequence is TGTGCCAGCAGCTCCGAGGACCTCGGAGAAAAACTGTTTTTT.

The chain recombines TRBV20-1 with TRBJ2-1, with 9 positions matching TRBD1. Germline V gene sequence: CDR1 DFQATT, CDR2 SNEGSKA (reference sequence). This CDR3 has 15 residues. With 1 base clipped from V and 4 bases from J, the junction kept 5 bases outside the gene matches. The CDR3: CSARGGTGFYNEQFF. For the CDR3, the DNA is TGCAGTGCTAGAGGGGGGACAGGGTTTTACAATGAGCAGTTCTTC.

V usage is TRBV3-1 and J usage is TRBJ1-1; no reliable D call. The CDR3 has 14 amino acids. The germline V and J ends were trimmed by 4 bases and 1 base, with 10 bases remaining between them. CDR1 and CDR2 (germline): LGHDT, YNNKEL (reference sequence). The CDR3 region has the DNA TGTGCCAGCAGCCTGCCCTCAAGGAACACTGAAGCTTTCTTT. It yields the protein CASSLPSRNTEAFF.

This clonotype showed up just a few times. CDR3 residues: CSVEKASYVNGYTF. CDR3 coding DNA: TGCAGCGTTGAAAAAGCCTCCTATGTAAATGGCTACACCTTC. The chain carries TRBV29-1 and TRBJ1-2; D is ambiguous. This CDR3 comprises 14 residues. The ends were cut back, 2 bases at V and 6 bases at J, with 16 bases in the middle. CDR1 is SQVTM, CDR2 ANQGSEA, per germline.

This clonotype was observed a few times. This chain uses TRBV12-3 or TRBV12-4 with TRBJ1-3, with a tentative D call TRBD1 (5 bases). The CDR3 extends over 15 amino acids. V lost 6 bases to trimming and J lost 0 bases, with 12 bases between them. The DNA of the CDR3 is TGTGCCAGCAGGGGAAGACAGTCCTCTGGAAACACCATATATTTT. Its protein product is CASRGRQSSGNTIYF.

The CDR3 is CASSPTSGSGDTQYF. CDR3 coding DNA: TGTGCCAGCAGTCCGACTAGCGGGAGTGGGGATACGCAGTATTTT. V and J are TRBV6-1 and TRBJ2-3; 12 nucleotides match TRBD2. The CDR3 totals 15 residues. V dropped 5 bases and J dropped 6; count of bases not matched to a gene: 6. Germline V lookup: CDR1 MNHNS, CDR2 SASEGT.

The gene calls are TRBV20-1 and TRBJ2-1; D perhaps matches TRBD2 (5 bases). Trimming pared 6 bases from V and 6 bases from J, leaving 18 bases between. Germline-derived CDR1 and CDR2 are DFQATT and SNEGSKA (reference sequence). The CDR3 totals 14 residues. DNA for the CDR3: TGCAGTGCCACCCTAGCATCTTCTACCAATGAGCAGTTCTTC. This encodes CSATLASSTNEQFF.

This clonotype was found a few times. The chain recombines TRBV28 with TRBJ2-4, with 8 bases aligning to TRBD1. The V and J ends lost 10 bases and 1 base, in that order; junction bases with no gene match: 6. The CDR3 has 14 amino acids. From germline, CDR1 is MDHEN and CDR2 SYDVKM. The DNA of the CDR3 is TGTGCCATCCGACAGGGGTCTGCCAAAAACATTCAGTACTTC. It is translated as CAIRQGSAKNIQYF.

This clonotype appeared a few times. This chain joins TRBV7-2 and TRBJ2-4, with 9 nucleotides matching TRBD2. The V gene's germline CDR1 is SGHTA and CDR2 FQGNSA. CDR3 length equals 14 residues. The junction had 4 bases not matched to a gene; V was cut back by 3 bases and J by 7 bases. Here the CDR3 reads CASSFSGSLNIQYF. As DNA, the CDR3 is TGTGCCAGCAGCTTTAGCGGGAGCCTGAACATTCAGTACTTC.

This clonotype was counted a few times. V gene TRBV5-1 combines with J gene TRBJ1-1; 9 bases map to TRBD1. Germline values: CDR1 SGHRS, CDR2 YFSETQ. The J segment lost 3 bases and the V segment lost 4 bases, leaving 10 bases of the junction unmatched. The CDR3 covers 16 residues. The CDR3 loop is CASSLRGDRVDTEAFF. CDR3 in DNA: TGCGCCAGCAGCCTCCGTGGGGACAGGGTCGACACTGAAGCTTTCTTT.

The chain carries TRBV20-1 and TRBJ1-4, with 9 bases lining up with TRBD1. Germline CDR1 DFQATT, CDR2 SNEGSKA (reference sequence). The CDR3 is 19 residues long. The V and J ends lost 5 bases and 0 bases, in that order; junction bases with no gene match: 16. The CDR3 region has the DNA TGCAGTGCTTCCCGTCGGGACAGGGAGATACACTCAACTAATGAAAAACTGTTTTTT. It is translated as CSASRRDREIHSTNEKLFF.

This clonotype appeared a few times. The genes are TRBV29-1 and TRBJ1-4, with D possibly TRBD1 on 6 matching bases. The germline V and J ends were trimmed by 7 bases and 2 bases, with 11 bases remaining between them. The length of the CDR3 is 13 residues. Germline assignment: CDR1 SQVTM and CDR2 ANQGSEA. The CDR3 spells CSGQEFTNEKLFF. In nucleotides, the CDR3 is TGCAGCGGACAGGAATTTACTAATGAAAAACTGTTTTTT.

J is TRBJ1-1 and V is TRBV5-1, with D possibly TRBD1 on 5 matching bases. The V end was cut by 4 bases, the J end by 3 bases, with 7 bases between. The CDR3 spans 12 residues. The germline gives CDR1 SGHRS, CDR2 YFSETQ. The CDR3 sequence: CASSTGHTEAFF. The CDR3 coding sequence is TGCGCCAGCAGCACGGGACACACTGAAGCTTTCTTT.

The V call is TRBV30, the J call TRBJ1-4; TRBD1 agrees at 9 bases. Germline V gives CDR1 GTSNPN, CDR2 SVGIG (reference sequence). The length of the CDR3 is 14 residues. V gave up 2 bases and J gave up 8 bases; unmatched junction bases: 6. CDR3 nucleotides: TGTGCCTGGAGTTATGGACAGGGGCGAGAAAAACTGTTTTTT. It specifies CAWSYGQGREKLFF.

The rearrangement uses TRBV6-2 or TRBV6-3 and TRBJ2-1, with D maybe TRBD2 (5 bases). CDR3 length: 14 amino acids. Germline V lookup: CDR1 MNHEY, CDR2 SVGEGT. Trimming stripped 4 bases from V and 6 bases from J, with 13 bases between. CDR3 nucleotide sequence: TGTGCCAGCAGTTGGGAGACGGTTATCAATGAGCAGTTCTTC. It is translated as CASSWETVINEQFF.

The chain uses TRBV19 and TRBJ2-7; maybe TRBD1 (5 bases). Germline CDR1 LNHDA, CDR2 SQIVND (reference sequence). The V end lost 4 bases, the J end lost 1 base, and 11 bases lay between the germline ends. The CDR3 is made up of 14 amino acids. The CDR3 spells CASSTFQGSYEQYF. CDR3 DNA sequence: TGTGCCAGTAGTACCTTCCAGGGATCCTACGAGCAGTACTTC.

This clonotype was detected only a few times. This chain joins TRBV5-4 and TRBJ1-1; D ambiguous. The CDR3 extends over 15 amino acids. In germline, CDR1 is SGHNT, CDR2 YYREEE (reference sequence). Trimming cost V 2 bases and J 1 base, with 12 bases left between them. The CDR3 DNA is TGTGCCAGCAGCTTTCGGCGCGCCCAGAACACTGAAGCTTTCTTT. Translation gives CASSFRRAQNTEAFF.

This rearrangement joins TRBV20-1 to TRBJ1-5; D uncertain. V lost 4 bases and J 5 bases, leaving 15 bases between the germline ends. The CDR3 spans 14 residues. Looked up from germline, CDR1 is DFQATT and CDR2 is SNEGSKA (reference sequence). The CDR3 loop reads CSATPGTADQPQHF. The CDR3 DNA reads as TGCAGTGCTACCCCCGGCACAGCTGATCAGCCCCAGCATTTT.

The chain joins TRBV5-1 to TRBJ1-1; TRBD1 might be the D (6 bases). The CDR3 consists of 16 residues. The ends were cut back, 4 bases at V and 1 base at J, with 17 bases in the middle. Germline V lookup: CDR1 SGHRS, CDR2 YFSETQ. CDR3 amino acids: CASSPDLRGRNTEAFF. The CDR3 bases are TGCGCCAGCAGCCCCGATTTGAGGGGGAGGAACACTGAAGCTTTCTTT.

There are a few counts of this clonotype. The genes are TRBV5-1 and TRBJ2-7; 10 bases fit TRBD1. The CDR3 consists of 14 residues. J was trimmed by 7 bases and V by 4 bases; bases with no gene match: 8. The germline gives CDR1 SGHRS, CDR2 YFSETQ. The CDR3 region has the DNA TGCGCCAGCAGCCTACGACAGGGGGCGGGTGAGCAGTACTTC. It specifies CASSLRQGAGEQYF.

The chain carries TRBV18 and TRBJ2-5; 9 positions agree with TRBD1. Germline values: CDR1 KGHSH, CDR2 LQKENI. J gave up 4 bases and V 3 bases, and 6 bases lay outside the gene matches. The CDR3 extends over 15 amino acids. The CDR3, as DNA: TGTGCCAGCTCACCGAACAGGGGGCGCCCAGAGACCCAGTACTTC. Residues: CASSPNRGRPETQYF.

The table lists this clonotype with a few counts. The chain couples TRBV25-1 to TRBJ2-7; 12 bases map to TRBD2. V was clipped by 6 bases and J by 3 bases; unmatched bases: 9. CDR3 length: 16 amino acids. CDR1 and CDR2 from the germline V gene are MGHDK and SYGVNS. The CDR3 DNA reads TGTGCCAGCAGACCGGGCGGGACTAGCGGGTACTACGAGCAGTACTTC. Its translation is CASRPGGTSGYYEQYF.